This TCR beta chain was retrieved from a study of T cell responses to AZD1222 COVID-19 vaccine. Regarding the study as a whole: The donor cohort was predominantly white British with a female majority, and clonal diversity may have been underestimated. Spike-specific TCR breadth and depth grew following two AZD1222 doses.

For this clone: Its matching antigen is unknown.

Here immunoSEQ multiplex PCR was the method, and the copy in TCRdb shows in-frame clones only, minus some. The table shows under 200,000 clones, with about nine tenths occurring only once. V dropped 4 bases and J dropped 5 bases, with 15 bases sitting between them. From germline, CDR1 is SGHTS and CDR2 YDEGEE. The CDR3 has 15 residues. This sequence was found in an adult in good health. The sequencing here drew on peripheral blood, taken on day 0 of AZD1222 vaccination. This sequence joins TRBV5-8 and TRBJ1-4; possible D gene TRBD1, 5 bases. The CDR3 sequence: CASSRENEGNEKLFF. The CDR3 DNA follows: TGTGCCAGCAGCCGAGAGAATGAGGGGAATGAAAAACTGTTTTTT.